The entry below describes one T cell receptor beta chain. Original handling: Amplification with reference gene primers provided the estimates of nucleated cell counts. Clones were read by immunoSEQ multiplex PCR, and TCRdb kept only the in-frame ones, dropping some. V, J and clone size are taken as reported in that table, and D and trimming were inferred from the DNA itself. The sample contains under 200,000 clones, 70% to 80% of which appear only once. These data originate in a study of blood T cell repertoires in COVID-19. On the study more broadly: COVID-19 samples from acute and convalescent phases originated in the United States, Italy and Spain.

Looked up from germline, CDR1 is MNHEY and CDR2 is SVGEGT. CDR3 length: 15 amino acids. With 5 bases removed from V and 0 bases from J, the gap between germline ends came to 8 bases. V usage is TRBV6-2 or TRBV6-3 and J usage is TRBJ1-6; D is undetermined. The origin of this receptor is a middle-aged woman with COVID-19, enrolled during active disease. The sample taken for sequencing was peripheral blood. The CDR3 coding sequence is TGTGCCAGCAGTGAGTGGAGCTCCTATAATTCACCCCTCCACTTT. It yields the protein CASSEWSSYNSPLHF.